This TCR beta chain was recorded in a study of cytotoxic CD8 clonotypes in ibrutinib-treated CLL. Profiling relied on immunoSEQ multiplex PCR, and the TCRdb table lists in-frame clones only, not all of them. The sample contains approximately 320,000 clones, roughly 70% of which appear only once. Deletions cut 2 bases from V and 3 bases from J, with 11 bases between. Germline CDR1 SGHVS, CDR2 FNYEAQ. CDR3 length: 14 residues. This clone was found a few times. The genes are TRBV7-6 and TRBJ2-7; D is undetermined. The specimen was PBMCs, collected after 36 months of ibrutinib treatment. This TCR was sampled from a human donor with chronic lymphocytic leukemia. The CDR3 DNA is TGTGCCAGCAGCTTAAGCCCGGTGGGCTACGAGCAGTACTTC. This sequence encodes CASSLSPVGYEQYF.